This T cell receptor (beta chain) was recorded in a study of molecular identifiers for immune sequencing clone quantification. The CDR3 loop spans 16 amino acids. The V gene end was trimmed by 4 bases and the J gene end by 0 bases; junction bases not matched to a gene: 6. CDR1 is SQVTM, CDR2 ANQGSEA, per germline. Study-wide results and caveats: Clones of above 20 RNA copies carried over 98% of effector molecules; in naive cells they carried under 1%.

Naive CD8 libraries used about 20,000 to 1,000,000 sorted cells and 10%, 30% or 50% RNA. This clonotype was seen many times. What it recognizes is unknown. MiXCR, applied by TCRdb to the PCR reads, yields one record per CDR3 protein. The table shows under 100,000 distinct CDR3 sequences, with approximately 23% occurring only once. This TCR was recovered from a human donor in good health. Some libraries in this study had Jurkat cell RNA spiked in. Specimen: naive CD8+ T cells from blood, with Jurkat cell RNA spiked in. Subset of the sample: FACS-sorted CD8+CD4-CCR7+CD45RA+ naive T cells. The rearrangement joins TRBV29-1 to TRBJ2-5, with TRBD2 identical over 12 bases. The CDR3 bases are TGCAGCGTTGGACTAGCGGGAGAGGGGTACCAAGAGACCCAGTACTTC. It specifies CSVGLAGEGYQETQYF. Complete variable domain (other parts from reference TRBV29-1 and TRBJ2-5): SAVISQKPSRDICQRGTSLTIQCQVDSQVTMMFWYRQQPGQSLTLIATANQGSEATYESGFVIDKFPISRPNLTFSTLTVSNMSPEDSSIYLCSVGLAGEGYQETQYFGPGTRLLVL.